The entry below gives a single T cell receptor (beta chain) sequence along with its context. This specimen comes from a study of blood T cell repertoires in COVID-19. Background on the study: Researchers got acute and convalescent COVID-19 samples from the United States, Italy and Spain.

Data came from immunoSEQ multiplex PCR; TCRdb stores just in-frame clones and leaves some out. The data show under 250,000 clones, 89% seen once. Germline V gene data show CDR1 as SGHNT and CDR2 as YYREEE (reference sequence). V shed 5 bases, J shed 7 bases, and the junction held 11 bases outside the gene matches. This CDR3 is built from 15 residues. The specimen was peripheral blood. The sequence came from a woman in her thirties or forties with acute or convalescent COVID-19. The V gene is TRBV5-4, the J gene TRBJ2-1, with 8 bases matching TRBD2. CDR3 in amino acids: CASRRGGPGQNEQFF. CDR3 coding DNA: TGTGCCAGCAGACGGGGGGGCCCGGGGCAGAATGAGCAGTTCTTC.